These 4 T cell receptor beta chains came from one sample sequenced in a study of human T cells and chemical hapten exposure. The time point was: patch test 1, 2 weeks after DPC sensitization. Indicated treatment: therapeutic diphenylcyclopropenone sensitization with weekly scalp DPC. TCRdb re-derived calls from the RACE reads in MiXCR, one entry per CDR3 protein. The table shows roughly 380,000 distinct CDR3 sequences, with around 5% occurring only once. This material consisted of whole blood, taken in connection with sensitization to the hapten diphenylcyclopropenone (DPC). All receptors derive from a woman between 45 and 60 years old with alopecia areata. Some clones in this sample may be carry-over from other donors' samples.

This clonotype occurred a few times. The chain links TRBV7-2 to TRBJ1-5, with D possibly matching TRBD1 (5 bases). Trimming removed 4 bases from V and 9 bases from J, with 13 bases in between. This CDR3 region has 13 residues. The germline V gene has CDR1 SGHTA and CDR2 FQGNSA. In nucleotides, the CDR3 is TGTGCCAGCAGCTCAGGGTTAATAGGGCCCCAGCATTTT. It is translated as CASSSGLIGPQHF.

The genes are TRBV4-2 and TRBJ2-1; the match to TRBD2 covers 8 bases. Germline V gene data show CDR1 as LGHNA and CDR2 as YNFKEQ. The CDR3 sequence is 14 residues long. V lost 0 bases and J lost 7; bases outside the gene matches: 2. The CDR3 nucleotides are TGTGCCAGCAGCCAAGAGAGCGGGAGAAATGAGCAGTTCTTC. Amino acid sequence: CASSQESGRNEQFF.

This clonotype was counted ten times or more. The J gene is TRBJ2-7, the V gene TRBV2; TRBD2 agrees at 7 bases. The germline V gene has CDR1 SNHLY and CDR2 FYNNEI. The CDR3 consists of 15 residues. V shed 0 bases, J shed 4 bases, and the junction held 6 bases outside the gene matches. CDR3 region: CASSEAERGLYEQYF. CDR3 nucleotide sequence: TGTGCCAGCAGTGAAGCCGAGCGGGGACTATACGAGCAGTACTTC. The full variable domain, its missing parts supplied by reference TRBV2 and TRBJ2-7, is EPEVTQTPSHQVTQMGQEVILRCVPISNHLYFYWYRQILGQKVEFLVSFYNNEISEKSEIFDDQFSVERPDGSNFTLKIRSTKLEDSAMYFCASSEAERGLYEQYFGPGTRLTVT.

This clonotype was picked up many times. The V and J genes are TRBV29-1 and TRBJ2-7; 10 positions agree with TRBD1. Germline V gene sequence: CDR1 SQVTM, CDR2 ANQGSEA. V was pared by 4 bases and J by 4 bases, with 7 bases of the junction left unmatched. There are 14 residues in the CDR3. The CDR3 DNA reads TGCAGCGTTGTAAGGCGGGACAGGGGATACGAGCAGTACTTC. Translation: CSVVRRDRGYEQYF.